This T cell receptor (beta chain) was found in a study of shared clonotypes between healthy human individuals. Study observations and caveats: The sampled material consisted only of blood, and tissue repertoires are likely to differ.

Sequencing was performed with immunoSEQ multiplex PCR; in TCRdb, only in-frame clones are kept and a portion is missing. Of about 2.4 million clones in the sample, just over 90% were seen once. To note about this clone: What it binds is unknown.

CDR1 is SGDLS, CDR2 YYNGEE, per germline. The CDR3 is 14 amino acids. V was clipped by 4 bases and J by 7 bases; unmatched bases: 8. The V and J genes are TRBV9 and TRBJ1-5; TRBD1 aligns across 7 bases. Sequencing used naive CD4+ T cells sorted from blood. Described subset: CD45RA+ positively selected. This sequence originates from a man between 18 and 29 years old in good health. The CDR3 bases are TGTGCCAGCAGCTCAGACAGGGTAGGACAGCCCCAGCATTTT. It specifies CASSSDRVGQPQHF.